This T cell receptor beta chain was obtained from a study of T cell repertoires in cytomegalovirus infection (dated by TCRdb to between 2017 and 2020). About the investigation overall: The HLA type of each donor mattered for the analysis, because public TCR beta signatures pointed to carriage of CMV infection along with the matching HLA type. What the study reported, not specific to this receptor: In the ex vivo response, HLA-C-restricted CMV-specific TCR beta clonotypes were dominant, and in two of eight donors the single most frequent clonotype came from this HLA-C-restricted group. In both this cohort and an independent approximately 400-donor cohort, the cumulative frequency of public TCR beta family members distinguished carriers of CMV infection plus the relevant HLA type.

This clonotype was counted at least ten times. This clone's antigen is unknown. Base-call qualities are not available, and no considerably larger clone is one nucleotide away. The data were produced on an Illumina HiSeq 1500. TCRdb passed the public sequencing reads through fastp at Q25 and MiXCR, retaining productive beta sequences. Duplicate CDR3 protein sequences are folded into a single record with the most common DNA and genes. The sample table shows around 450,000 distinct CDR3 sequences, and roughly 12% are seen once. Of the sample, 10% to 13% falls within the top ten clones. From the cysteine up to the phenylalanine, the CDR3 has a length of 16 residues. The sequence is cut down to CDR3 DNA, 48 bases in frame from base 1. The germline V gene supplies CDR1 LGHNA and CDR2 YNFKEQ. V is shortened by 2 bases, J by 7 bases, and the region joining them spans 18 bases.

Input material: PBMCs. The source is a human donor in good health (CMV status not recorded). Some clones in this sample may be carry-over from other donors' samples. The rearranged chain carries TRBV4-2 and TRBJ1-5; the D gene is perhaps TRBD1, from 5 matching bases. The DNA sequence is as follows: TGTGCCAGCAGCCAACCGACGGGGCGCGAGGGGCAGCCCCAGCATTTT. Its protein reads: CASSQPTGREGQPQHF.